This TCR beta chain stems from a study of blood T cell repertoires in COVID-19. Across the study: Italy, Spain and the United States were the sources of the convalescent and acute COVID-19 samples. Nucleic acid was either cDNA or gDNA, and it came from T cells, B-cell-depleted T cells, or PBMCs.

In the original workflow: Cell counts per sample came from amplifying reference gene primers. Repertoires were generated with immunoSEQ multiplex PCR, while TCRdb's copy carries only in-frame clones and drops some. The V and J calls and clone size are taken from that table; D and trimming were inferred from the DNA. The data show 99,000 or so clones, approximately 87% seen once. Germline CDR1 and CDR2: MDHEN and SYDVKM. Trimming cost V 6 bases and J 0 bases; bases outside gene matches: 9. CDR3 length equals 18 residues. This clone occurred once. Sequencing was carried out using peripheral blood. The TCR originated in a man aged 45-60 years with acute or convalescent COVID-19. The chain has TRBV28 and TRBJ2-4; 12 bases match TRBD2. As DNA, the CDR3 is TGTGCCAGCAGCCCTAGCGGGAGGGCCGGGTTAGCCAAAAACATTCAGTACTTC. Residues: CASSPSGRAGLAKNIQYF.